What follows is one T cell receptor (beta chain) and its context. As yet, its antigen is unknown. The data are from a study of cytomegalovirus exposure and HLA in healthy donors. Across the whole study: Of the donors genotyped, 300 to 500 in all, around 77% fell in the Caucasian-associated ancestry cluster.

Germline CDR1 and CDR2: MDHEN and SYDVKM. With 7 bases removed from V and 0 bases from J, the gap between germline ends came to 12 bases. The CDR3 length is 15 residues. Findings and limits, study-wide: A prior analysis recorded that most TCR beta V segments were productive about 90% or about 30% of the time. The study labeled 150 to 200 TCR beta chains cytomegalovirus-associated.

The PCR ran on 60 Vbeta and 13 Jbeta primers. Clones were sequenced by immunoSEQ multiplex PCR, and TCRdb holds only the in-frame ones, with some missing. The data show around 150,000 clones, 80% seen once. The V gene is TRBV28, the J gene TRBJ2-2; D is possibly TRBD1 (6 bases). This receptor was obtained from a man between 25 and 39 years old in good health and CMV-seronegative. The source material was PBMCs. The CDR3 region has the DNA TGTGCCAGCAAGTGGGGGCTCGCGAACACCGGGGAGCTGTTTTTT. This gives the protein CASKWGLANTGELFF.